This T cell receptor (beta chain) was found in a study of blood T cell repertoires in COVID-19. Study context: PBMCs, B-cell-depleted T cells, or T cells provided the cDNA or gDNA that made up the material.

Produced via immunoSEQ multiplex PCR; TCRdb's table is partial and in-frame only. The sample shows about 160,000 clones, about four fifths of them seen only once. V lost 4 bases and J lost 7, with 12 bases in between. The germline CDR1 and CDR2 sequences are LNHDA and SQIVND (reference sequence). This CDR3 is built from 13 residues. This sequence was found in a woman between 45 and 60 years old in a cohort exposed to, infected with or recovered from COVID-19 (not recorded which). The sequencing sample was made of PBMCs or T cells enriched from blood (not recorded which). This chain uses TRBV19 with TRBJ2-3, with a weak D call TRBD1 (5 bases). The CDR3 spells CASSTPSGNTQYF. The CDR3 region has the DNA TGTGCCAGTAGTACCCCTTCAGGGAATACGCAGTATTTT.